This section outlines one T cell receptor beta chain sequence together with its context. Antigen unknown. This record comes from a study of cytomegalovirus exposure and HLA in healthy donors. Broader study findings: The listing of 150 to 200 TCR beta chains classed them as cytomegalovirus-associated. Some public TCRs appeared in many individuals, while most sequences were rare. Sequencing artifact likely explains a cluster of highly shared sequence variants. In an earlier analysis, most TCR beta V segments were productive about 87% or about 30% of the time.

The CDR3 spans 14 residues. Germline CDR1 and CDR2: MNHEY and SVGAGI. V gave up 2 bases and J gave up 4 bases, with 12 bases separating them. Primers included in the PCR were 60 Vbeta and 13 Jbeta primers. Assay used: immunoSEQ multiplex PCR; TCRdb lists only in-frame clones, some missing. The repertoire holds about 150,000 clones, with about 74% as singletons. Sequencing was performed on PBMCs. The receptor was isolated from a middle-aged woman in good health and CMV-seronegative. The rearrangement uses TRBV6-5 and TRBJ2-7, with D perhaps matching TRBD2 (6 bases). The CDR3 nucleotides are TGTGCCAGCAGTTACGCCCCGGAGGGTTACGAGCAGTACTTC. Translated: CASSYAPEGYEQYF.